Shown below are 18 T cell receptor beta chains from a single sample sequenced in a study of Ad26.COV2.S vaccination and SARS-CoV-2 variants. Treatment indicated: about 20 received Ad26.COV2.S at low or high dose, single or two shots; about 5 received placebo; per-sample allocation not given. Specimens were obtained on day 63 following the first vaccine or placebo injection. Method: immunoSEQ multiplex PCR; TCRdb's copy keeps in-frame clones and lacks some. The table records 430,000 or so clones, roughly 89% of them present only once. Sequences were derived from peripheral blood, sampled in a trial of Ad26.COV2.S vaccine versus placebo. These receptors originate from a person aged 18-65 years who received the Ad26.COV2.S COVID-19 vaccine or a placebo.

This chain joins TRBV6-6 and TRBJ1-5; D remains ambiguous. The CDR3 extends over 14 amino acids. V was clipped by 2 bases and J by 10 bases, with 15 bases between them. Germline V gene data show CDR1 as MNHNY and CDR2 as SVGAGI (reference sequence). CDR3 sequence: CASSYRRDNRPQHF. CDR3 coding DNA: TGTGCCAGCAGTTACCGTAGGGATAATCGTCCCCAGCATTTT.

The chain combines TRBV7-7 with TRBJ2-2, with 8 bases matching TRBD1. This CDR3 is built from 17 residues. The germline V gene encodes CDR1 SSHAT and CDR2 FNYEAQ (reference sequence). The V and J ends lost 5 bases and 3 bases, in that order; junction bases with no gene match: 11. CDR3 nucleotides: TGTGCCAGCAGCCAGGTCACAGGGGGAGCTTACACCGGGGAGCTGTTTTTT. It is translated as CASSQVTGGAYTGELFF.

Written as DNA, the CDR3 is TGTGCCAGCAGCTGGGGGACTAGCCGCACATCTGTGCAGTACGTC. This encodes CASSWGTSRTSVQYV. V usage is TRBV11-2 and J usage is TRBJ2-7; TRBD2 aligns across 9 bases. The V gene end was trimmed by 4 bases and the J gene end by 9 bases; junction bases not matched to a gene: 13. CDR1 is SGHAT, CDR2 FQNNGV, per germline. The CDR3 runs 15 residues.

The chain links TRBV27 to TRBJ1-6; TRBD1 might be the D (6 bases). The V gene lost 4 bases and the J gene lost 10 bases, with 14 bases spanning the gap. The CDR3 extends over 14 amino acids. Germline assignment: CDR1 MNHEY and CDR2 SMNVEV (reference sequence). CDR3 nucleotide sequence: TGTGCCAGCAGTTCGCGGACAGCTCGGTCACCCCTCCACTTT. Its translation is CASSSRTARSPLHF.

The chain couples TRBV4-3 to TRBJ2-1, with 9 bases matching TRBD2. Germline CDR1 reads LGHNA; CDR2 reads YSLEER. The CDR3 covers 17 residues. V lost 0 bases, J lost 6 bases, and 9 bases stayed unmatched. The CDR3 DNA follows: TGCGCCAGCAGCCAAGAGGGGGGGCTAGCGGGACGCAATGAGCAGTTCTTC. Its protein product is CASSQEGGLAGRNEQFF.

V is TRBV28 and J is TRBJ2-1, with 8 bases lining up with TRBD1. Germline V CDR1 and CDR2: MDHEN, SYDVKM. With 5 bases clipped from V and 2 bases from J, the junction kept 8 bases outside the gene matches. This CDR3 region has 16 residues. The CDR3 spells CASSHGTGETYNEQFF. The CDR3 region has the DNA TGTGCCAGCAGTCACGGGACAGGAGAGACCTACAATGAGCAGTTCTTC.

The rearrangement joins TRBV7-3 to TRBJ2-3, with 7 bases lining up with TRBD2. Germline loops: CDR1 SGHTA, CDR2 FQGTGA. V gave up 0 bases and J gave up 1 base; unmatched junction bases: 16. The CDR3 consists of 20 residues. The CDR3 loop is CASSLTSPKRGDLRTDTQYF. CDR3 nucleotides: TGTGCCAGCAGCTTAACTAGCCCGAAACGGGGGGATTTACGCACAGATACGCAGTATTTT.

This clone was recorded once. The rearrangement uses TRBV11-1 and TRBJ2-4; TRBD2 aligns across 9 bases. This CDR3 region has 14 residues. With 1 base clipped from V and 6 bases from J, the junction kept 1 base outside the gene matches. In germline, CDR1 is SGHAT, CDR2 FQDESV (reference sequence). CDR3 DNA: TGTGCCAGCAGCTTAGGACTAGCGGTAAACATTCAGTACTTC. As protein: CASSLGLAVNIQYF.

The rearrangement joins TRBV5-3 to TRBJ2-3, with 13 positions matching TRBD2. TRBV5-3 is filed as an ORF, its function uncertain. V lost 3 bases and J lost 2; bases outside the gene matches: 3. This CDR3 is built from 16 residues. CDR3 sequence reads: CARSSGTSGATDTQYF. In nucleotides, the CDR3 is TGTGCCAGAAGCTCCGGGACTAGCGGGGCCACAGATACGCAGTATTTT.

This clone was detected a few times. DNA for the CDR3: TGTGCCAGCAGCCGGGACACAAATGAAAAACTGTTTTTT. This codes for CASSRDTNEKLFF. V and J are TRBV11-2 and TRBJ1-4; possibly TRBD1 for D (6 bases). CDR3 size: 13 residues. The germline V and J ends were trimmed by 5 bases and 5 bases, with 9 bases remaining between them. Germline CDR1 and CDR2: SGHAT and FQNNGV.

The chain joins TRBV5-1 to TRBJ2-1; perhaps D is TRBD1 or TRBD2 (5 bases each). V was shortened by 4 bases and J by 6 bases, with 20 bases between the two germline ends. This CDR3 is built from 16 residues. In germline, CDR1 is SGHRS, CDR2 YFSETQ. The CDR3: CASSLTRGGLINEQFF. The CDR3 DNA is TGCGCCAGCAGCCTCACCCGGGGCGGCCTTATCAATGAGCAGTTCTTC. Complete variable domain (other parts from reference TRBV5-1 and TRBJ2-1): KAGVTQTPRYLIKTRGQQVTLSCSPISGHRSVSWYQQTPGQGLQFLFEYFSETQRNKGNFPGRFSGRQFSNSRSEMNVSTLELGDSALYLCASSLTRGGLINEQFFGPGTRLTVL.

The chain's CDR3 is CASSFGVREQYF. The CDR3, as DNA: TGTGCCAGCAGCTTTGGGGTACGCGAGCAGTACTTC. J is TRBJ2-7 and V is TRBV6-5; no clear D gene. The CDR3 contains 12 residues. The V and J ends lost 6 bases and 6 bases respectively, with 12 bases between them. Germline V gives CDR1 MNHEY, CDR2 SVGAGI.

The rearrangement links TRBV5-1 to TRBJ1-2; a weak D match, TRBD1 (5 bases). The V end was cut by 0 bases, the J end by 6 bases, with 15 bases between. Germline-derived CDR1 and CDR2 are SGHRS and YFSETQ. This CDR3 region has 15 residues. DNA for the CDR3: TGCGCCAGCAGCTTGGTTGGGACTGGACCCAATGGCTACACCTTC. This sequence encodes CASSLVGTGPNGYTF.

The chain has TRBV5-8 and TRBJ2-7; D ambiguous. The ends were cut back, 4 bases at V and 3 bases at J, with 5 bases in the middle. Germline CDR1 and CDR2: SGHTS and YDEGEE. The CDR3 contains 11 residues. This CDR3 is CASSVVYEQYF. CDR3 sequence (DNA): TGTGCCAGCAGCGTGGTCTACGAGCAGTACTTC. Full variable domain (remainder filled in from reference TRBV5-8 and TRBJ2-7): EAGVTQSPTHLIKTRGQQATLRCSPISGHTSVYWYQQALGLGLQFLLWYDEGEERNRGNFPPRFSGRQFPNYSSELNVNALELEDSALYLCASSVVYEQYFGPGTRLTVT.

This clone was recorded once. The chain employs TRBV6-2 or TRBV6-3 and TRBJ1-1; D is perhaps TRBD1 (6 bases). Germline-derived CDR1 and CDR2 are MNHEY and SVGEGT. CDR3 length: 14 amino acids. With 2 bases removed from V and 4 bases from J, the gap between germline ends came to 11 bases. The CDR3 sequence: CASSYQGWGTEAFF. Written as DNA, the CDR3 is TGTGCCAGCAGTTACCAGGGGTGGGGCACTGAAGCTTTCTTT.

V usage is TRBV11-2 and J usage is TRBJ2-2; no reliable D call. With 6 bases removed from V and 6 bases from J, the gap between germline ends came to 20 bases. This CDR3 region has 16 residues. CDR1 and CDR2 from the germline V gene are SGHAT and FQNNGV. Here the CDR3 DNA reads TGTGCCAGCAGTATTAGTTGGAACCAGTTTTCCGGGGAGCTGTTTTTT. Its protein product is CASSISWNQFSGELFF.

V gene TRBV19 combines with J gene TRBJ2-1, with 9 nucleotides matching TRBD2. V was pared by 3 bases and J by 10 bases, with 13 bases of the junction left unmatched. This CDR3 spans 16 amino acids. From germline, CDR1 is LNHDA and CDR2 SQIVND (reference sequence). CDR3 loop: CASSIHRAAGGREQFF. CDR3 coding DNA: TGTGCCAGTAGTATTCATCGGGCGGCGGGGGGGAGAGAGCAGTTCTTC.

This rearrangement joins TRBV7-9 to TRBJ2-5; D remains ambiguous. Germline V gene lookup returns CDR1 SEHNR and CDR2 FQNEAQ (reference sequence). This CDR3 region has 15 residues. With 1 base removed from V and 0 bases from J, the gap between germline ends came to 9 bases. The CDR3 region is CASSLVAFYQETQYF. The CDR3 DNA follows: TGTGCCAGCAGCTTAGTGGCTTTTTACCAAGAGACCCAGTACTTC.